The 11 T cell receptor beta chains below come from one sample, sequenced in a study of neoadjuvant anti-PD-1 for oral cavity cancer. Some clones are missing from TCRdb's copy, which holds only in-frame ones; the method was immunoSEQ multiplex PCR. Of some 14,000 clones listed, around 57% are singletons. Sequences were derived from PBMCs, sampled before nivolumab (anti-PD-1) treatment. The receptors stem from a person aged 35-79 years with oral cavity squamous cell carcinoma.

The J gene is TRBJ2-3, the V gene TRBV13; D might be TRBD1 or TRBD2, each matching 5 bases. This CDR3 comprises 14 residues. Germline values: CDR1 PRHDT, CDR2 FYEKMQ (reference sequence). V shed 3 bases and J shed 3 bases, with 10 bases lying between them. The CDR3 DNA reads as TGTGCCAGCAGCTTCGGGGCGCGAACAGATACGCAGTATTTT. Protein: CASSFGARTDTQYF. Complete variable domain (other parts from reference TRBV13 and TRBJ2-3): AAGVIQSPRHLIKEKRETATLKCYPIPRHDTVYWYQQGPGQDPQFLISFYEKMQSDKGSIPDRFSAQQFSDYHSELNMSSLELGDSALYFCASSFGARTDTQYFGPGTRLTVL.

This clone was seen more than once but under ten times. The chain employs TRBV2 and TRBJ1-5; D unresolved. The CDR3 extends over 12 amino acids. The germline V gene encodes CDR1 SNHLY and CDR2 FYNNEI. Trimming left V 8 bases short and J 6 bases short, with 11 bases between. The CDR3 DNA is TGTGCCAGCCTAGGGCGTACTCAGCCCCAGCATTTT. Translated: CASLGRTQPQHF.

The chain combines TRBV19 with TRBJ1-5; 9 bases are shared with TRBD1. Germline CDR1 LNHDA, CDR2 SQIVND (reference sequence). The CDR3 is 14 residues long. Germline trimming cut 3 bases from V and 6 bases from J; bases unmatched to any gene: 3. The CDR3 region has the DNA TGTGCCAGTAGTATTGGACAGGGGACTCAGCCCCAGCATTTT. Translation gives CASSIGQGTQPQHF.

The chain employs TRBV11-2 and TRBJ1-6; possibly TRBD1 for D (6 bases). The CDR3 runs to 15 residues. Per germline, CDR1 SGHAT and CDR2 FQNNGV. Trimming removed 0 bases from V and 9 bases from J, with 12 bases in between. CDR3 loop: CASSLDTLQGSPLHF. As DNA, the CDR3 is TGTGCCAGCAGCTTAGATACGTTACAGGGTTCACCCCTCCACTTT.

CDR3 protein: CASSYLIIGEGTEAFF. CDR3 nucleotides: TGTGCCAGCAGTTACCTAATTATAGGGGAGGGCACTGAAGCTTTCTTT. This chain uses TRBV6-6 with TRBJ1-1; D may be TRBD1 (5 bases). V lost 2 bases, J lost 4 bases, and 17 bases lay in between. The CDR3 totals 16 residues. Germline V gene lookup returns CDR1 MNHNY and CDR2 SVGAGI (reference sequence).

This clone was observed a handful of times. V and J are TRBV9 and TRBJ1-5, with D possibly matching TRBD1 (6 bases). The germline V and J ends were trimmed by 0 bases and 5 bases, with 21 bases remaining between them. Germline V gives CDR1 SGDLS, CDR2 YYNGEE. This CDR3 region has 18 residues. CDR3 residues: CASSVVQGKTISDQPQHF. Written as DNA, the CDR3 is TGTGCCAGCAGCGTAGTACAGGGAAAGACGATTTCAGATCAGCCCCAGCATTTT. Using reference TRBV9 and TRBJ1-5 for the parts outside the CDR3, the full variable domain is DSGVTQTPKHLITATGQRVTLRCSPRSGDLSVYWYQQSLDQGLQFLIQYYNGEERAKGNILERFSAQQFPDLHSELNLSSLELGDSALYFCASSVVQGKTISDQPQHFGDGTRLSIL.

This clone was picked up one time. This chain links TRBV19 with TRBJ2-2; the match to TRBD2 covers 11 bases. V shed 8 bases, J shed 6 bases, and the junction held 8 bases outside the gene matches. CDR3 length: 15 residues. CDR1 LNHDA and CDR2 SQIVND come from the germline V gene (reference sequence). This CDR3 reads CASLAGGPVAGELFF. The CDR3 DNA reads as TGTGCCAGTTTAGCGGGAGGGCCTGTGGCCGGGGAGCTGTTTTTT. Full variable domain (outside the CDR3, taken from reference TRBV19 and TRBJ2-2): DGGITQSPKYLFRKEGQNVTLSCEQNLNHDAMYWYRQDPGQGLRLIYYSQIVNDFQKGDIAEGYSVSREKKESFPLTVTSAQKNPTAFYLCASLAGGPVAGELFFGEGSRLTVL.

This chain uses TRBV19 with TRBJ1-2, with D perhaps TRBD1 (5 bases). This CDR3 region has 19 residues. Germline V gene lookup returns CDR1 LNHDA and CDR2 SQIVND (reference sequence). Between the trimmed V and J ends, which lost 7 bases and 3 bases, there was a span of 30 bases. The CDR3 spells CASTAPRQSGRYFDYGYTF. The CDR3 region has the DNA TGTGCCAGTACCGCACCGCGACAGTCAGGACGGTACTTTGACTATGGCTACACCTTC.

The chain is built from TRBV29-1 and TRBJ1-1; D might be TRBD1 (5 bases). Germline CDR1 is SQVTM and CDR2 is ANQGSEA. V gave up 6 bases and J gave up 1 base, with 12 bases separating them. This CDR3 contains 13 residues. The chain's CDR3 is CSVTGARNTEAFF. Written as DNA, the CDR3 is TGCAGCGTCACCGGGGCCAGGAACACTGAAGCTTTCTTT.

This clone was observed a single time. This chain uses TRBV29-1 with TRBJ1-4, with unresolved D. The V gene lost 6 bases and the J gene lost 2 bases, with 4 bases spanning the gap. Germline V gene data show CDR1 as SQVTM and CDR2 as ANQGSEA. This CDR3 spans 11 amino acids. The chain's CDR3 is CSVRTNEKLFF. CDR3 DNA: TGCAGCGTCAGGACTAATGAAAAACTGTTTTTT.

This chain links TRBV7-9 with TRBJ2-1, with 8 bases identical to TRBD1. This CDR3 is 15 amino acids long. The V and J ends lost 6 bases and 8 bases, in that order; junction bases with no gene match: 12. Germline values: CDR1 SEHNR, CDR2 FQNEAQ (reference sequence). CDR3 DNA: TGTGCCAGCAGTCGTGCCGGGACAGGTCTGTATGAGCAGTTCTTC. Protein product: CASSRAGTGLYEQFF. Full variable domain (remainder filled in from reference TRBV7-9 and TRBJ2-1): DTGVSQNPRHKITKRGQNVTFRCDPISEHNRLYWYRQTLGQGPEFLTYFQNEAQLEKSRLLSDRFSAERPKGSFSTLEIQRTEQGDSAMYLCASSRAGTGLYEQFFGPGTRLTVL.